Listed below are T cell receptor beta chains from one sample, sequenced in a study of blood T cells in healthy people across ages. Each CDR3 protein is one row after TCRdb ran MiXCR on the 5' RACE reads. Of under 2 million distinct CDR3 sequences listed, roughly 32% were seen once; the top ten hold roughly 10%. The sample was blood. The origin of the receptors is a woman between 25 and 40 years old in good health. CDR3s include the opening cysteine and the closing phenylalanine or tryptophan. A D gene is named only where the DNA matches it firmly. The listing skips clone size in some rows; elsewhere it reads once, few, many or a size class.

NA	TRBJ2-7	TRBV7-9	TRBD1	TGTGCCAGCAGCTTAGGGCAGACAGGGGAGTACTTC	CASSLGQTGEYF
few	TRBJ2-7	TRBV6-1	TRBD2	TGTGCCGCTGCGGCGGGGGGAACCTACGAGCAGTACTTC	CAAAAGGTYEQYF
NA	TRBJ2-3	TRBV2	TRBD2	TGTGCCAGCAACACGCGGGGGGTAGCAGATACGCAGTATTTT	CASNTRGVADTQYF
few	TRBJ2-1	TRBV4-2	TRBD2	TGTGCCAGCAGCCAAGCAGTTCGAGCGGGAAACAATGAGCAGTTCTTC	CASSQAVRAGNNEQFF
many	TRBJ2-7	TRBV5-1	TRBD2	TGCGCCAGCAGCCTACTAGCGGGGGCCTACGAGCAGTACTTC	CASSLLAGAYEQYF
few	TRBJ1-1	TRBV4-1	TRBD1	TGCGCCAGCAGCCATCCCTCGGCGGGACAGGGGGGGTTGAACACTGAAGCTTTCTTT	CASSHPSAGQGGLNTEAFF
NA	TRBJ2-1	TRBV20-1	NA	TGCAGTGCTTCCGGGGCGGACTCCTTGGGCAATGGGCAGTTCTTC	CSASGADSLGNGQFF
NA	TRBJ2-3	TRBV25-1	NA	TGTGCCAGCAGTGAATACCCGTCCCCTAGCACAGATACGCAGTATTTT	CASSEYPSPSTDTQYF
NA	TRBJ2-1	TRBV7-2	NA	TGTACCAGCAGCTTAAACAGGAACAATGAGCAGTTCTTC	CTSSLNRNNEQFF
NA	TRBJ2-3	TRBV12-3/TRBV12-4	NA	TGTGCCAGCACTATGCCGGAGACTAGCACAGATACGCAGTATTTT	CASTMPETSTDTQYF
few	TRBJ2-5	TRBV18	NA	TGTGCCAGCTCACCGTGGCAAGTAGAGACCCAGTACTTC	CASSPWQVETQYF
few	TRBJ2-5	TRBV4-1	TRBD2	TGCGCCAGCAGCCTCCAGCGGGGGGGCCAAGAGACCCAGTACTTC	CASSLQRGGQETQYF
NA	TRBJ2-5	TRBV7-2	NA	TGTGCCAGCAGCTCCCTAGGGGATCCGCAAGAGACCCAGTACTTC	CASSSLGDPQETQYF
many	TRBJ2-7	TRBV16	NA	TGTGCCAGCAGCCAATCGTACGGATTCGAGCAGTACTTC	CASSQSYGFEQYF
NA	TRBJ2-5	TRBV21-1	NA	TGTGCCAGCGCGCGGACGTTCCAAGAGACCCAGTACTTC	CASARTFQETQYF
NA	TRBJ2-7	TRBV9	NA	TGTGCCAGCAGCGCATACTCTATGGCCTACGAGCAGTACTTC	CASSAYSMAYEQYF
few	TRBJ2-1	TRBV11-2	NA	TGTGCCAGCAGCTTGGGCAGGTCCTACGAGCAGTTCTTC	CASSLGRSYEQFF
NA	TRBJ2-3	TRBV11-2	TRBD2	TGTGCCAGCAGCCTAGGAGAACCCGAGACTAGCGGGAGGCTTTCTAGCACAGATACGCAGTATTTT	CASSLGEPETSGRLSSTDTQYF
few	TRBJ2-1	TRBV6-1	NA	TGTGCCAGCAGTGAATCCGGGCGCTACAATGAGCAGTTCTTC	CASSESGRYNEQFF
few	TRBJ2-5	TRBV5-5	NA	TGTGCCAGCAGCAAAGGGGCTGAAGAGACCCAGTACTTC	CASSKGAEETQYF
few	TRBJ2-1	TRBV12-3/TRBV12-4	NA	TGTGCCAGCAGTTTAGCGCCGGGGGGCCCCTACAATGAGCAGTTCTTC	CASSLAPGGPYNEQFF
once	TRBJ2-2	TRBV27	TRBD1	TGTGCCAGCAGTTTATCGGATCAGGGGGTACCCGGGGAGCTGTTTTTT	CASSLSDQGVPGELFF
NA	TRBJ1-1	TRBV7-9	NA	TGTGCCAGCAGCTTAGAAGCGAGGTGGACTGAAGCTTTCTTT	CASSLEARWTEAFF
NA	TRBJ1-6	TRBV20-1	NA	TGCAGTGCTAGAGGTGCGGGACGGAATAATTCACCCCTCCACTTT	CSARGAGRNNSPLHF
NA	TRBJ2-7	TRBV27	TRBD1	TGTGCCAGCAGTTCTCGTGGGACAGGGGGCTCCTACGAGCAGTACTTC	CASSSRGTGGSYEQYF
many	TRBJ2-3	TRBV5-1	TRBD2	TGCGCCAGCAGCTTGGAAGGACTAGCGGGGCCGGGCAGCACAGATACGCAGTATTTT	CASSLEGLAGPGSTDTQYF
NA	TRBJ1-2	TRBV6-6	TRBD1	TGTGCCAGCAGTCCACAGGGGGTCTTATCAGGCTACACCTTC	CASSPQGVLSGYTF
few	TRBJ2-3	TRBV20-1	NA	TGCAGTGCTAAATTTGGACCAGATACGCAGTATTTT	CSAKFGPDTQYF
few	TRBJ2-7	TRBV6-6	TRBD1	TGTGCCAGCAGTTACGAGGGGGCCCGTAGCTCCTACGAGCAGTACTTC	CASSYEGARSSYEQYF
NA	TRBJ2-3	TRBV11-2	TRBD2	TGTGCCAGCAGCTTAGAACTAGCGGTCCGAGATACGCAGTATTTT	CASSLELAVRDTQYF
few	TRBJ2-3	TRBV20-1	NA	TGCAGTGCCTGGGGGAGCCCCCGGTGGTATTTT	CSAWGSPRWYF
NA	TRBJ2-1	TRBV4-1	NA	TGCGCCAGCAGCCATGACGCGAACAATGAGCAGTTCTTC	CASSHDANNEQFF
few	TRBJ2-6	TRBV2	NA	TGTGCCAGCAAAACGGGGCTCTCTGGGGCCAACGTCCTGACTTTC	CASKTGLSGANVLTF
NA	TRBJ2-7	TRBV20-1	TRBD1	TGCAGTGCTGGAGATCCATCAGGGGGAGCGTCCTACGAGCAGTACTTC	CSAGDPSGGASYEQYF
NA	TRBJ1-6	TRBV20-1	NA	TGCAGTGCTATATGGGTCTCAGATTCACCCTTCCACTTT	CSAIWVSDSPFHF
NA	TRBJ1-2	TRBV29-1	TRBD1	TGCAGCGTTCTGCGGGACAGACTGTATGGCTACACCTTC	CSVLRDRLYGYTF
NA	TRBJ1-2	TRBV9	NA	TGTGCCAGCAGCCCCGGTCCGTCAGGGAGTTTTGGCTACACCTTC	CASSPGPSGSFGYTF
NA	TRBJ2-1	TRBV7-3	NA	TGTGCCAGCAGCGAGCAGGGGGGCGCTGAGCAGTTCTTC	CASSEQGGAEQFF
NA	TRBJ2-7	TRBV6-5	NA	TGTGCCGGCAAGACGGAGCCCAGGGGGGGCTCCTACGAGCAGTACTTC	CAGKTEPRGGSYEQYF
NA	TRBJ2-1	TRBV20-1	TRBD2	TGCGGTGCTAGGGGACTAGGTGCTGTCGAGCAGTTCTTC	CGARGLGAVEQFF
many	TRBJ2-4	TRBV4-1	TRBD2	TGCGCCAGCAGCCAAGAGGGTCTAGCGGGAGTGGTCATTCAGTACTTC	CASSQEGLAGVVIQYF
NA	TRBJ2-2	TRBV15	TRBD2	TGTGCCACCAGCAGAGATCTAGCGGGGGTGACCGGGGAGCTGTTTTTT	CATSRDLAGVTGELFF
NA	TRBJ2-7	TRBV27	TRBD2	TGTGCCGGCAGTTCTGGGCGGGAGAGTTACGAGCAGTACTTC	CAGSSGRESYEQYF
NA	TRBJ2-7	TRBV20-1	TRBD2	TGCAGTGCTAGATCCTTAGCGGGAGCATTGGGAGAGCAGTACTTC	CSARSLAGALGEQYF